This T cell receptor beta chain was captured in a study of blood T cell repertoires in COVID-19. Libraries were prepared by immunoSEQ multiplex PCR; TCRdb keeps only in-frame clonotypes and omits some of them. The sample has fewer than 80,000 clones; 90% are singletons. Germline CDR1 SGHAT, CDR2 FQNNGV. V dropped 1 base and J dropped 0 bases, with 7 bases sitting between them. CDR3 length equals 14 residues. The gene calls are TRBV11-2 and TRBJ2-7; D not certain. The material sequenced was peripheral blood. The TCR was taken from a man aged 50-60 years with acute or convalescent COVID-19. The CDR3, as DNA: TGTGCCAGCAGCTTAGGTCCGGTCTCCTACGAGCAGTACTTC. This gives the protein CASSLGPVSYEQYF.